The entry below gives a single T cell receptor (beta chain) sequence along with its context. With 0 bases clipped from V and 4 bases from J, the junction kept 3 bases outside the gene matches. Germline CDR1 is SGHRS and CDR2 is YFSETQ. The CDR3 extends over 14 amino acids. The PCR ran on 60 Vbeta and 13 Jbeta primers. Sequenced by immunoSEQ multiplex PCR; TCRdb stores in-frame clones only, minus some. The data contain about 38,000 clones, roughly 69% of them singletons. The data derive from a study of cytomegalovirus exposure and HLA in healthy donors. This sequence was found in a man aged 25 to 40 in good health and CMV-seronegative. V usage is TRBV5-1 and J usage is TRBJ2-7, with 8 bases matching TRBD1. Sequencing was done on a sample of PBMCs. CDR3 amino acids: CASSLEQGVYEQYF. Here the CDR3 DNA reads TGCGCCAGCAGCTTGGAACAGGGGGTATACGAGCAGTACTTC. The full variable domain, its missing parts supplied by reference TRBV5-1 and TRBJ2-7, is KAGVTQTPRYLIKTRGQQVTLSCSPISGHRSVSWYQQTPGQGLQFLFEYFSETQRNKGNFPGRFSGRQFSNSRSEMNVSTLELGDSALYLCASSLEQGVYEQYFGPGTRLTVT.